Included here is one T cell receptor beta chain sequence, with context. Its antigen is unknown. The data belong to a study of T-cell reconstitution after alpha-beta-depleted transplantation in children. Construction of the TCRbeta library involved unique molecular identifiers. Using its own MiXCR run on the PCR reads, TCRdb lists one record per CDR3 protein. The sample shows about 580,000 distinct CDR3 sequences, 20% to 25% of them seen only once. With 1 base removed from V and 1 base from J, the gap between germline ends came to 8 bases. The CDR3 consists of 14 residues. Whole-study findings and limits: At the one-year point after transplant, T-cell counts and TCRbeta diversity were found to come mostly from T cells that had been newly produced.

The chain couples TRBV12-3 or TRBV12-4 to TRBJ2-7; D is uncertain. The source of this sequence is a boy under two years old who had a stem cell transplant for acute myeloid leukemia, so the T cells may come from the graft donor. This sample comprised PBMCs, mostly from graft donor cells, obtained 360 days after TCRalphabeta/CD19-depleted stem cell transplant. CDR3 sequence (DNA): TGTGCCAGCAGTTTAGGTAAGGGTTCCTACGAGCAGTACTTC. Its protein is CASSLGKGSYEQYF.